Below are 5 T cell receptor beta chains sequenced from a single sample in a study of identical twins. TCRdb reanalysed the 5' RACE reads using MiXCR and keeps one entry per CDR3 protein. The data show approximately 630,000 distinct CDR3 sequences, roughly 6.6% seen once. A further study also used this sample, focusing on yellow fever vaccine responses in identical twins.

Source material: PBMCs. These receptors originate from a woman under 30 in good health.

The CDR3 DNA reads as TGTGCCATCAGTGAGTCGGGGACAGGGGTTGATGAGCAGTTCTTC. It encodes CAISESGTGVDEQFF. This rearrangement joins TRBV10-3 to TRBJ2-1; 10 positions agree with TRBD1. Germline assignment: CDR1 ENHRY and CDR2 SYGVKD. The V and J ends lost 0 bases and 8 bases, in that order; junction bases with no gene match: 4. This CDR3 is 15 amino acids long.

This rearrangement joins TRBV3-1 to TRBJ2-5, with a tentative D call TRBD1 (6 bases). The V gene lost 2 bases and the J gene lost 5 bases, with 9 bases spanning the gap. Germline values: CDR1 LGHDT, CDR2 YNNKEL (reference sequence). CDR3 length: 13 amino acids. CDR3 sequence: CASSQRGWETQYF. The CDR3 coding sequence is TGTGCCAGCAGCCAAAGGGGGTGGGAGACCCAGTACTTC.

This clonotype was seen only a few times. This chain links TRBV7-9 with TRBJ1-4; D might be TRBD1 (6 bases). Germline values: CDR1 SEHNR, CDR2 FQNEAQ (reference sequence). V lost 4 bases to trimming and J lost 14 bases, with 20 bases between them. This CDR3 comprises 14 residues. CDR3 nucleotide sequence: TGTGCCAGCAGCTCCGCATTGGACAGTCCATTGCTGTTTTTT. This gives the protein CASSSALDSPLLFF.

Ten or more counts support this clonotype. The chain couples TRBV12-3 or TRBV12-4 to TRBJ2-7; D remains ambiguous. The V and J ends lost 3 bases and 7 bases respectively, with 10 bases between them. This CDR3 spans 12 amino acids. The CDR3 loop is CASSFGAREQYF. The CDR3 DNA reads TGTGCCAGCAGTTTTGGAGCCCGGGAGCAGTACTTC.

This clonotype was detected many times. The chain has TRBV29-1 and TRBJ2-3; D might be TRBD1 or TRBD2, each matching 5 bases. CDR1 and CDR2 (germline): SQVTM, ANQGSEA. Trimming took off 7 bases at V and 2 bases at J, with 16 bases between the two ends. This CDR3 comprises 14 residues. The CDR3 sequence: CSAGGGRATDTQYF. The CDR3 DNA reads TGCAGCGCCGGTGGGGGAAGGGCCACAGATACGCAGTATTTT.